One and the same sample provided the 19 T cell receptor beta chains below, sequenced in a study of T-cell reconstitution after alpha-beta-depleted transplantation in children. A library of TCRbeta sequences, prepared with unique molecular identifiers, was generated. TCRdb processed the PCR reads anew with MiXCR; each CDR3 protein has one entry. The sample has around 240,000 distinct CDR3 sequences; roughly a tenth are singletons. Specimen: PBMCs from the stem cell graft donor, collected from the stem cell graft. All receptors derive from a human donor who donated a stem cell graft to a child with SCID.

There are many counts of this clonotype. The chain carries TRBV5-1 and TRBJ2-2, with TRBD2 as a possible D gene (7 bases). The V and J ends lost 0 bases and 2 bases respectively, with 8 bases between them. This CDR3 has 15 residues. Germline V gene lookup returns CDR1 SGHRS and CDR2 YFSETQ. The CDR3 loop is CASSLGGGNTGELFF. The CDR3 nucleotides read TGCGCCAGCAGCTTGGGCGGGGGCAACACCGGGGAGCTGTTTTTT.

The chain has TRBV20-1 and TRBJ2-3, with 11 bases matching TRBD2. J gave up 5 bases and V 1 base, and 5 bases lay outside the gene matches. The CDR3 has 15 amino acids. CDR1 DFQATT and CDR2 SNEGSKA come from the germline V gene (reference sequence). CDR3 sequence reads: CSARAGLAGGDTQYF. The CDR3 DNA reads as TGCAGTGCTAGAGCGGGGCTAGCGGGGGGAGATACGCAGTATTTT.

This clonotype was counted at least ten times. The chain recombines TRBV20-1 with TRBJ2-3; D perhaps matches TRBD2 (6 bases). Trimming cost V 5 bases and J 0 bases, with 12 bases left between them. Germline CDR1 reads DFQATT; CDR2 reads SNEGSKA (reference sequence). The length of the CDR3 is 14 residues. The DNA for the CDR3 is TGCAGTGCTTCTAGCGACCCAAGCACAGATACGCAGTATTTT. Amino acids: CSASSDPSTDTQYF.

This clonotype was seen ten or more times. The chain joins TRBV11-2 to TRBJ1-2; tentative D call: TRBD1 (5 bases). V shed 5 bases and J shed 7 bases, with 20 bases lying between them. The CDR3 contains 15 residues. Germline lookup yields CDR1 SGHAT and CDR2 FQNNGV. The CDR3 sequence is CASSNLGPGLGGYTF. The CDR3 nucleotides read TGTGCCAGCAGCAATCTGGGTCCGGGGCTGGGTGGCTACACCTTC.

This clonotype came up many times. The rearrangement joins TRBV20-1 to TRBJ1-1, with D unresolved. Deletions cut 4 bases from V and 1 base from J, with 13 bases between. CDR3 length equals 14 residues. The germline V gene has CDR1 DFQATT and CDR2 SNEGSKA (reference sequence). CDR3 amino acids: CSAITAGRNTEAFF. DNA for the CDR3: TGCAGTGCTATAACGGCAGGAAGGAACACTGAAGCTTTCTTT.

This sequence joins TRBV28 and TRBJ1-5; weak D call: TRBD1 (5 bases). V was pared by 3 bases and J by 4 bases, with 13 bases between. This CDR3 contains 15 residues. Germline-derived CDR1 and CDR2 are MDHEN and SYDVKM. This chain's CDR3 is CASSFRQGVNQPQHF. CDR3 coding DNA: TGTGCCAGCAGTTTTCGGCAGGGAGTAAATCAGCCCCAGCATTTT.

This clonotype was picked up many times. The V and J genes are TRBV5-1 and TRBJ2-5, with D perhaps matching TRBD1 (5 bases). From germline, CDR1 is SGHRS and CDR2 YFSETQ. Trimming left V 0 bases short and J 1 base short, with 16 bases between. This CDR3 is built from 17 residues. This CDR3 reads CASSLAVTGGVQETQYF. Here the CDR3 DNA reads TGCGCCAGCAGCTTGGCCGTCACAGGTGGGGTCCAAGAGACCCAGTACTTC.

This clonotype came up many times. The rearrangement links TRBV15 to TRBJ2-1; the D is unclear. This CDR3 comprises 14 residues. V lost 1 base and J lost 4, with 8 bases in between. Germline V gene data show CDR1 as LNHNV and CDR2 as YYDKDF (reference sequence). The CDR3 protein is CATSRAKEYNEQFF. The CDR3 DNA reads as TGTGCCACCAGCAGAGCGAAGGAGTACAATGAGCAGTTCTTC.

This clonotype has at least ten counts. This chain joins TRBV5-1 and TRBJ2-3, with D maybe TRBD2 (6 bases). Germline CDR1 SGHRS, CDR2 YFSETQ. Trimming removed 4 bases from V and 2 bases from J, with 14 bases in between. The CDR3 has 15 residues. CDR3 DNA sequence: TGCGCCAGCAGCCGGGAGAGGGGCCCCACAGATACGCAGTATTTT. This codes for CASSRERGPTDTQYF.

This clonotype was detected many times. V and J are TRBV27 and TRBJ1-1; unclear D gene. The ends were cut back, 4 bases at V and 0 bases at J, with 6 bases in the middle. Per germline, CDR1 MNHEY and CDR2 SMNVEV (reference sequence). The CDR3 is 13 residues long. DNA for the CDR3: TGTGCCAGCAGTTCCCGGTTGAACACTGAAGCTTTCTTT. Translated, it gives CASSSRLNTEAFF.

This clonotype was recorded at least ten times. The rearrangement uses TRBV13 and TRBJ2-7, with 7 bases identical to TRBD1. Germline V gene sequence: CDR1 PRHDT, CDR2 FYEKMQ (reference sequence). The CDR3 runs to 16 residues. Losses at the gene ends were 5 bases for V and 5 bases for J; bases not matched to a gene: 15. The CDR3 loop is CASSLIPDRPYDEQYF. CDR3 DNA sequence: TGTGCCAGCAGCCTAATCCCGGACAGGCCCTACGACGAGCAGTACTTC. Together with reference TRBV13 and TRBJ2-7, the CDR3 gives the full variable domain: AAGVIQSPRHLIKEKRETATLKCYPIPRHDTVYWYQQGPGQDPQFLISFYEKMQSDKGSIPDRFSAQQFSDYHSELNMSSLELGDSALYFCASSLIPDRPYDEQYFGPGTRLTVT.

This clonotype was counted at least ten times. This chain uses TRBV27 with TRBJ2-7; either TRBD1 or TRBD2 may fit D (5 bases each). V dropped 8 bases and J dropped 4 bases, with 21 bases sitting between them. In germline, CDR1 is MNHEY, CDR2 SMNVEV (reference sequence). The CDR3 is 15 amino acids. The CDR3 reads CASGHVGAGTYEQYF. CDR3 bases: TGTGCCAGCGGGCATGTCGGGGCCGGAACTTACGAGCAGTACTTC.

Many counts were recorded for this clonotype. This rearrangement joins TRBV7-2 to TRBJ1-4; D unresolved. Trimming shortened V by 0 bases and J by 8 bases, and 13 bases separated the two germline ends. The CDR3 length is 15 residues. In germline, CDR1 is SGHTA, CDR2 FQGNSA. CDR3 nucleotides: TGTGCCAGCAGCTTAGCTCCTGGGTTAGGGGAAAAACTGTTTTTT. Protein: CASSLAPGLGEKLFF.

This clonotype was seen at least ten times. V and J are TRBV5-1 and TRBJ1-1, with D maybe TRBD1 (5 bases). The CDR3 loop spans 11 amino acids. Trimming took 5 bases from V and 4 from J, leaving 6 bases between them. Germline CDR1 SGHRS, CDR2 YFSETQ. The CDR3 bases are TGCGCCAGCAGGCAGGGCACTGAAGCTTTCTTT. It specifies CASRQGTEAFF.

This clonotype has at least ten counts. The rearrangement joins TRBV2 to TRBJ1-5, with TRBD1 matching 8 bases. CDR1 and CDR2 (germline): SNHLY, FYNNEI. With 9 bases clipped from V and 1 base from J, the junction kept 2 bases outside the gene matches. CDR3 length: 13 residues. The CDR3 sequence is CASHRGSNQPQHF. Written as DNA, the CDR3 is TGTGCCAGTCACAGGGGGAGCAATCAGCCCCAGCATTTT. The complete variable domain, with remaining parts taken from reference TRBV2 and TRBJ1-5, reads EPEVTQTPSHQVTQMGQEVILRCVPISNHLYFYWYRQILGQKVEFLVSFYNNEISEKSEIFDDQFSVERPDGSNFTLKIRSTKLEDSAMYFCASHRGSNQPQHFGDGTRLSIL.

This clonotype was picked up many times. This chain uses TRBV28 with TRBJ1-2; D unclear. Germline V gives CDR1 MDHEN, CDR2 SYDVKM. CDR3 size: 14 residues. V was clipped by 7 bases and J by 4 bases, with 16 bases between them. CDR3 amino acids: CASNRQLGSYGYTF. CDR3 nucleotide sequence: TGTGCCAGCAATAGACAACTTGGTTCCTATGGCTACACCTTC.

This clonotype was counted at least ten times. The J gene is TRBJ2-5, the V gene TRBV18; the D gene is possibly TRBD1 (6 bases). CDR3 size: 13 residues. V lost 6 bases, J lost 1 base, and 9 bases lay in between. Germline V gene sequence: CDR1 KGHSH, CDR2 LQKENI. The CDR3 bases are TGTGCCAGCTCCGGGGACATCCAAGAGACCCAGTACTTC. Encoded protein: CASSGDIQETQYF.

This clonotype has ten or more counts. The chain links TRBV11-2 to TRBJ1-1; D is unresolved. Trimming cost V 5 bases and J 1 base, with 17 bases left between them. Germline V gives CDR1 SGHAT, CDR2 FQNNGV. This CDR3 spans 16 amino acids. The CDR3, as DNA: TGTGCCAGCAGCCCTTCCCCTCTTGACACGAACACTGAAGCTTTCTTT. This gives the protein CASSPSPLDTNTEAFF.

This rearrangement joins TRBV20-1 to TRBJ1-6; 8 bases agree with TRBD1. The germline V gene encodes CDR1 DFQATT and CDR2 SNEGSKA (reference sequence). Trimming removed 1 base from V and 7 bases from J; junction bases left unmatched: 9. The CDR3 is made up of 16 amino acids. For the CDR3, the DNA is TGCAGTGCTAGAGGGACAGGGAACCTCCTGAATTCACCCCTCCACTTT. Encoded protein: CSARGTGNLLNSPLHF.